The 20 T cell receptor beta chains in this list originate from one sample, sequenced in a study of T cells in Graves' hyperthyroidism and ophthalmopathy. The investigators amplified TCR beta CDR3 regions from RNA transcripts. The HTBI set primed first-round TCR CDR3 RT-PCR. One entry per CDR3 protein, called by TCRdb with MiXCR from the multiplex PCR reads. Of around 350,000 distinct CDR3 sequences listed, about 19% were seen once; the top ten hold roughly 3.5%. The source material was blood. These TCRs come from a young woman with Graves' hyperthyroidism.

There are many counts of this clonotype. The chain couples TRBV11-1 to TRBJ1-1, with TRBD1 matching over 8 bases. There are 16 residues in the CDR3. V was clipped by 5 bases and J by 3 bases; unmatched bases: 11. Germline V CDR1 and CDR2: SGHAT, FQDESV (reference sequence). CDR3: CASSPGLDRVDTEAFF. DNA for the CDR3: TGTGCCAGCAGCCCCGGGCTGGACAGGGTCGACACTGAAGCTTTCTTT.

In the case of this clonotype: This may be a read error: a much more frequent sequence differs by one nucleotide. Because it lacks the conserved phenylalanine or tryptophan at the end, this CDR3 is likely a read error. The V call is TRBV20-1, the J call TRBJ1-2; unclear D gene. Germline lookup yields CDR1 DFQATT and CDR2 SNEGSKA (reference sequence). CDR3 length: 10 residues. In nucleotides, the CDR3 is TGCTGCCCCGCCAACTATGGCTACACCGTC. Protein sequence: CCPANYGYTV.

V gene TRBV27 combines with J gene TRBJ1-1; the D is unclear. The CDR3 is made up of 13 amino acids. V was trimmed by 6 bases and J by 5 bases, leaving 13 bases between them. The germline CDR1 and CDR2 sequences are MNHEY and SMNVEV (reference sequence). The CDR3 loop is CASSDGLRTEAFF. DNA of the CDR3: TGTGCCAGCAGCGACGGGCTGAGGACTGAAGCTTTCTTT.

This clonotype was seen at least ten times. The CDR3 DNA is TGCAGCGTGGGAGCGGTGGTTTCGGACACTGAAGCTTTCTTT. Protein product: CSVGAVVSDTEAFF. The chain combines TRBV29-1 with TRBJ1-1; D unresolved. Germline CDR1 reads SQVTM; CDR2 reads ANQGSEA. The V end was cut by 6 bases, the J end by 3 bases, with 17 bases between. CDR3 size: 14 residues.

About this clonotype itself: A much larger clone differs by one base, so this may be a read error. The J gene is TRBJ2-5, the V gene TRBV7-8, with TRBD1 identical over 7 bases. CDR3 size: 14 residues. The germline V gene encodes CDR1 SGHVS and CDR2 FQNEAQ. This chain's CDR3 is CACVGQGVGETKYF. Here the CDR3 DNA reads TGTGCCTGCGTCGGGCAGGGGGTTGGGGAGACCAAGTACTTC.

This clonotype appeared many times. The chain uses TRBV3-1 and TRBJ2-7; D might be TRBD1 (6 bases). CDR3 size: 14 residues. CDR1 LGHDT and CDR2 YNNKEL come from the germline V gene (reference sequence). V shed 3 bases and J shed 4 bases, with 13 bases lying between them. The CDR3 region is CASSHRDKMYEQYF. CDR3 sequence (DNA): TGTGCCAGCAGCCATAGGGACAAGATGTACGAGCAGTACTTC.

This clonotype was seen ten or more times. The chain recombines TRBV6-5 with TRBJ1-5; D gene unclear. Looked up from germline, CDR1 is MNHEY and CDR2 is SVGAGI. V was trimmed by 0 bases and J by 0 bases, leaving 3 bases between them. The CDR3 covers 14 residues. As DNA, the CDR3 is TGTGCCAGCAGTTACTCGGGTAGCAATCAGCCCCAGCATTTT. It specifies CASSYSGSNQPQHF.

This clonotype has a count of ten or more. The DNA of the CDR3 is TGTGCCAGTAGAGGTGCGGGAAGGACTAGCCCCTACGAGCAGTACTTC. The encoded protein is CASRGAGRTSPYEQYF. The chain joins TRBV19 to TRBJ2-7, with 8 bases lining up with TRBD2. J gave up 2 bases and V 6 bases, and 12 bases lay outside the gene matches. Germline assignment: CDR1 LNHDA and CDR2 SQIVND (reference sequence). The CDR3 length is 16 residues.

This clonotype was recorded at least ten times. This rearrangement joins TRBV4-2 to TRBJ2-7; a weak D match, TRBD1 (6 bases). The CDR3 extends over 15 amino acids. The germline V gene has CDR1 LGHNA and CDR2 YNFKEQ. The ends were cut back, 0 bases at V and 2 bases at J, with 11 bases in the middle. CDR3 sequence reads: CASSQERTVTYEQYF. The DNA of the CDR3 is TGTGCCAGCAGCCAAGAAAGGACAGTCACCTACGAGCAGTACTTC.

This clonotype was detected many times. The rearrangement uses TRBV7-2 and TRBJ2-5, with D perhaps given as TRBD1 or TRBD2 (5 bases each). The germline V gene has CDR1 SGHTA and CDR2 FQGNSA. CDR3 length: 13 amino acids. Deletions cut 2 bases from V and 4 bases from J, with 8 bases between. The CDR3 DNA sequence: TGTGCCAGCAGCTTATATGGGACAGAGACCCAGTACTTC. Translating gives CASSLYGTETQYF.

This clonotype was detected only a few times. CDR3 residues: CASSPPWGRGGTDTQYF. The CDR3 DNA is TGTGCCAGCAGTCCTCCGTGGGGGCGGGGGGGCACAGATACGCAGTATTTT. The chain recombines TRBV27 with TRBJ2-3; 8 bases line up with TRBD2. V lost 5 bases, J lost 1 base, and 11 bases stayed unmatched. The CDR3 covers 17 residues. In germline, CDR1 is MNHEY, CDR2 SMNVEV (reference sequence).

This clonotype occurred a few times. The chain employs TRBV3-1 and TRBJ1-6, with 9 bases that match TRBD1. CDR3 length: 15 amino acids. The trim removed 2 bases at V and 11 bases at J, leaving 7 bases unmatched. In germline, CDR1 is LGHDT, CDR2 YNNKEL (reference sequence). CDR3 in DNA: TGTGCCAGCAGCCAAACCGGGACAGGGTCTCCACCCCTCCACTTT. Amino acids: CASSQTGTGSPPLHF.

The chain employs TRBV27 and TRBJ2-7; 8 bases map to TRBD2. Germline V lookup: CDR1 MNHEY, CDR2 SMNVEV (reference sequence). V shed 8 bases, J shed 6 bases, and the junction held 3 bases outside the gene matches. This CDR3 is built from 11 residues. The CDR3 bases are TGTGCCAGCGGACTAGCAAGCGAGCAGTACTTC. This encodes CASGLASEQYF.

V is TRBV20-1 and J is TRBJ2-7; the match to TRBD1 covers 8 bases. This CDR3 comprises 13 residues. CDR1 DFQATT and CDR2 SNEGSKA come from the germline V gene (reference sequence). Trimming at V came to 3 bases and at J to 6 bases, leaving 7 bases not matched to a gene. The CDR3 sequence is CSASTGTGREQYF. CDR3 sequence (DNA): TGCAGTGCTAGCACCGGGACAGGCCGCGAGCAGTACTTC.

This clonotype was observed at least ten times. V and J are TRBV24-1 and TRBJ2-2, with TRBD1 identical over 7 bases. Germline V gene lookup returns CDR1 KGHDR and CDR2 SFDVKD. The CDR3 runs to 17 residues. With 2 bases clipped from V and 6 bases from J, the junction kept 11 bases outside the gene matches. The CDR3 loop is CATSDSSSDRQAGELFF. CDR3 sequence (DNA): TGTGCCACCAGTGATTCCTCATCGGACAGGCAGGCCGGGGAGCTGTTTTTT.

CDR3: CASSWGRQGPLNTEAFF. CDR3 bases: TGTGCCAGCAGCTGGGGGCGACAGGGTCCTCTGAACACTGAAGCTTTCTTT. The rearrangement uses TRBV5-4 and TRBJ1-1, with 7 bases that match TRBD1. CDR3 length: 17 amino acids. J lost 0 bases, V lost 3 bases, and 11 bases had no gene match. The V gene's germline CDR1 is SGHNT and CDR2 YYREEE (reference sequence).

Many counts were recorded for this clonotype. The chain has TRBV12-3 or TRBV12-4 and TRBJ1-1; D perhaps matches TRBD1 (6 bases). Trimming cost V 6 bases and J 4 bases, with 18 bases left between them. The CDR3 has 15 amino acids. CDR3 amino acids: CASRPQQGRPTEAFF. The CDR3 nucleotides are TGTGCCAGCAGACCCCAACAGGGAAGGCCCACTGAAGCTTTCTTT.

In this sample, this clonotype turned up many times. The chain recombines TRBV6-5 with TRBJ1-2; the D is unclear. Trimming removed 0 bases from V and 2 bases from J, with 13 bases in between. Germline CDR1 MNHEY, CDR2 SVGAGI. The CDR3 has 16 amino acids. CDR3 bases: TGTGCCAGCAGTTACTCCTTTGTCAGGAGAAACTATGGCTACACCTTC. Its translation is CASSYSFVRRNYGYTF.

This clonotype occurred many times. The chain combines TRBV28 with TRBJ2-7; D gene unclear. This CDR3 has 11 amino acids. Trimming stripped 3 bases from V and 11 bases from J, with 11 bases between. Per germline, CDR1 MDHEN and CDR2 SYDVKM. In nucleotides, the CDR3 is TGTGCCAGCAGTTTTGGAGACCCGGAGTACTTC. It translates to CASSFGDPEYF.

This clonotype appeared many times. The genes are TRBV6-1 and TRBJ1-3; D is ambiguous. Germline loops: CDR1 MNHNS, CDR2 SASEGT. V shed 2 bases and J shed 0 bases, with 11 bases lying between them. The CDR3 totals 16 residues. CDR3 DNA: TGTGCCAGCAGTGAATTCTCCGGCGGCTCTGGAAACACCATATATTTT. Its protein is CASSEFSGGSGNTIYF.